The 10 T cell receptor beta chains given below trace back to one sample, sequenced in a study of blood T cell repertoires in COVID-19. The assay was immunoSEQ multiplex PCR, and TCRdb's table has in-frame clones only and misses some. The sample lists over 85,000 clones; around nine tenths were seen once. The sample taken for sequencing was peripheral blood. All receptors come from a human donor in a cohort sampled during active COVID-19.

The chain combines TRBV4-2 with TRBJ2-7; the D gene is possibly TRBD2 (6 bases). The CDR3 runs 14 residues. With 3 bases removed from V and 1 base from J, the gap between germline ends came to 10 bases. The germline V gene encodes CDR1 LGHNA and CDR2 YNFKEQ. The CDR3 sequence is CASSQRDESYEQYF. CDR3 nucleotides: TGTGCCAGCAGCCAGCGGGATGAGTCCTACGAGCAGTACTTC.

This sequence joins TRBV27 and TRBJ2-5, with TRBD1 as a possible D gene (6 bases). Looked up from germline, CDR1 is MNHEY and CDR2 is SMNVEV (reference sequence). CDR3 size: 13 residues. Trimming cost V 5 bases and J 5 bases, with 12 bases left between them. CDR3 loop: CASSNQGWETQYF. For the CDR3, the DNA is TGTGCCAGCAGTAACCAGGGGTGGGAGACCCAGTACTTC.

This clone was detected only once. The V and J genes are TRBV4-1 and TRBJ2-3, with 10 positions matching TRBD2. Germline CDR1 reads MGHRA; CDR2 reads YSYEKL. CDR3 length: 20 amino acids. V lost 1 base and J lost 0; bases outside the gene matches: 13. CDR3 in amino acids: CASSQVRGLAGDYSTDTQYF. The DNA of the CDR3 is TGCGCCAGCAGCCAAGTAAGGGGCCTAGCGGGGGACTATAGCACAGATACGCAGTATTTT.

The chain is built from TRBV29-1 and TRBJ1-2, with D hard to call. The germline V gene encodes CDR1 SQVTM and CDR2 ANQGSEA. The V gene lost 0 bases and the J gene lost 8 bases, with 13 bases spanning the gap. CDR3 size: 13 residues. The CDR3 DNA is TGCAGCGTTGAAGATACCGGGGTTCGGGGCTACACCTTC. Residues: CSVEDTGVRGYTF.

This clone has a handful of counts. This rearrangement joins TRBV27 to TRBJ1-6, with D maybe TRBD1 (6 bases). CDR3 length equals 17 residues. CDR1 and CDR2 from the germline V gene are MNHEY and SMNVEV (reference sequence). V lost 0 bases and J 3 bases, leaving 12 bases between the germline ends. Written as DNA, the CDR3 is TGTGCCAGCAGTTTATCGAGGGGGGGCTTCTATAATTCACCCCTCCACTTT. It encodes CASSLSRGGFYNSPLHF.

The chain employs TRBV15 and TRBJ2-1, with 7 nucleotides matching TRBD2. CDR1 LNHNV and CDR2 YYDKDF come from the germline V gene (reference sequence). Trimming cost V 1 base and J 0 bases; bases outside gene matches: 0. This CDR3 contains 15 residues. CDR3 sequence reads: CATSRAGGSYNEQFF. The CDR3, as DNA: TGTGCCACCAGCAGAGCGGGAGGCTCCTACAATGAGCAGTTCTTC.

The chain's CDR3 is CACMLWPVPHQETQYF. The CDR3 nucleotides read TGTGCCTGTATGCTCTGGCCAGTCCCGCATCAAGAGACCCAGTACTTC. J is TRBJ2-5 and V is TRBV30; no reliable D call. Germline values: CDR1 GTSNPN, CDR2 SVGIG (reference sequence). The CDR3 runs to 16 residues. V lost 6 bases to trimming and J lost 2 bases, with 22 bases between them.

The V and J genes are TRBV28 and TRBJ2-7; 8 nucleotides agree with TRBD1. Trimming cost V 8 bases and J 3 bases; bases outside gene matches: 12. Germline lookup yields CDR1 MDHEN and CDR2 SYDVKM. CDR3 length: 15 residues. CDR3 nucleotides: TGTGCCAGCCAACCTACTGGACAGGGAAACTACGAGCAGTACTTC. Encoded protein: CASQPTGQGNYEQYF.

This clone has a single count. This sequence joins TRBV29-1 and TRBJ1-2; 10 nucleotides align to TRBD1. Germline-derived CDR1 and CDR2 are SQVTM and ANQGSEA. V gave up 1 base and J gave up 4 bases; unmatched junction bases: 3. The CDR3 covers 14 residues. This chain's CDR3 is CSVEVGTGVYGYTF. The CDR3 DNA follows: TGCAGCGTTGAAGTTGGGACAGGGGTCTATGGCTACACCTTC.

Written as DNA, the CDR3 is TGCGCCAGCAGTGAGTCCTTCCGGGGGAACACTGAAGCTTTCTTT. Protein: CASSESFRGNTEAFF. This rearrangement joins TRBV10-2 to TRBJ1-1; D gene uncertain. The CDR3 spans 15 residues. Between the trimmed V and J ends, which lost 0 bases and 1 base, there was a span of 9 bases. In germline, CDR1 is WSHSY, CDR2 SAAADI.